This T cell receptor beta chain was retrieved from a study of memory CD4+ T cells and cytomegalovirus serostatus (dated by TCRdb to the late 2010s). Broadly, across the study: The cohort comprised roughly 35 healthy Belgian adults, 9 CMV seropositive and roughly 25 CMV seronegative. The study sequenced CD4+ memory TCRbeta repertoires of a Belgian cohort with known cytomegalovirus serostatus to replicate a published TCR-based CMV serostatus classifier. Summary of the overall study and its limitations: Results were interpreted as suggesting that the CMV-associated TCR signature is largely present in the CD4+ memory repertoire. On the Belgian cohort, the classifier based on the original framework reached a median bootstrapped AUC of roughly 0.94, with a 95% CI of 0.76-1.00. Among the 160 or so previously reported CMV-associated TCRbeta sequences, approximately 67 showed up in the CD4+ memory repertoires, with each one found in between one and five individuals. For predicting CMV serostatus, the median bootstrapped AUC was roughly 0.96 using the original framework and 0.91 using a US-trained random forest. Unlike the original study, which covered naive and memory CD4+ and CD8+ populations, the Belgian study sequenced only CD4+CD45RO+ memory cells.

This clone was observed a few times. The target of this receptor is not known. Per-nucleotide qualities are absent, and no much larger clonotype sits a single base away. A FACSAria II was used to sort memory CD4+ T cells, defined as single viable CD3+CD4+CD8-CD45RO+ cells. CMV serostatus was determined with a Roche Elecsys assay detecting serum IgG against CMV pp150, pp28, p38 and p52. After thawing, total CD4+ T cells were enriched by positive selection with CD4 magnetic microbeads. Samples originated from another study that specifically interrogated the CD4+ T cell memory repertoire. Peripheral blood mononuclear cells were isolated and cryopreserved according to standard operating procedures, and serum was kept at -80 degrees C. Staining used CD3-PerCP (BW264/56), CD4-APC (RPA-T4), CD45RO-PE (UCHT1) and CD8-Pacific Orange (3B5) antibodies, with Sytox blue excluding non-viable cells. The CDR3, from cysteine to phenylalanine, totals 11 residues. Just CDR3 DNA is preserved here, 33 bases in frame from base 1. Trimming removed 9 bases from V and 8 bases from J; the gene matches leave 4 bases unexplained. The germline V gene gives CDR1 as SNHLY and CDR2 as FYNNEI.

Genomic DNA was extracted from sorted cells with the Quick-DNA Microprep Kit. Amplification of TCRbeta DNA was done with the immunoSEQ hsTCRbeta kit, following the protocol from the manufacturer. TCRbeta libraries were sequenced on an Illumina MiSeq instrument. As for the original processing: Following removal of out-of-frame sequences, 2,204,828 distinct TCRbeta sequences were retained, with an average of about 63,000 per individual. Each individual was scored by the count of 150 to 200 previously reported CMV-associated TCRbeta sequences and the total productive distinct TCRbeta count. A beta-binomial model was reimplemented in Python, and scikit-learn random forests with default parameters were trained on data from the US cohort. Classifier performance on the Belgian cohort was reported as the median AUC with percentile confidence intervals calculated over 10,000 bootstrap iterations. TCRdb obtained this table from immuneACCESS and retained in-frame rearrangements with V and J assigned. These tables miss some clones; where compared with another copy, unresolved V genes account for less than half of the shortfall, and the remainder is unexplained. V and J calls plus clone size are reproduced from that table; the DNA served to infer D and trimming. This sample is represented by around 57,000 clones; around 82% of them were singletons. Jointly, the top ten make up 0.5% to 0.55% of the sample.

The rearranged chain carries TRBV2 and TRBJ1-1, with 9 middle bases fitting TRBD1. This TCR was sampled from an adult in good health and CMV-seronegative. Some clones in this sample may be carry-over from other donors' samples. Source material: memory CD4+ T cells from blood. CDR3 protein: CARGTGREAFF. The DNA is TGTGCCAGGGGGACAGGGAGAGAAGCTTTCTTT.